Listed here are 5 T cell receptor beta chains from one sample, sequenced in a study of blood T cell repertoires in COVID-19. Only in-frame clones appear in the TCRdb table, and some are missing; sequencing was by immunoSEQ multiplex PCR. The sample carries 300,000 to 350,000 clones, about 90% recorded once. Source material: peripheral blood. These receptors were collected from a man aged 18 to 35 with active or convalescent COVID-19.

This chain links TRBV10-2 with TRBJ2-3; 10 bases fit TRBD2. The trim removed 0 bases at V and 0 bases at J, leaving 12 bases unmatched. The CDR3 has 20 amino acids. CDR1 WSHSY and CDR2 SAAADI come from the germline V gene. CDR3 DNA: TGCGCCAGCAGTGAGTCGACTGTATTCCCGGGACTAGCGAGCACAGATACGCAGTATTTT. As protein: CASSESTVFPGLASTDTQYF.

This clone was seen only once. The rearrangement uses TRBV4-3 and TRBJ2-2; 7 bases align to TRBD1. CDR3 length: 16 residues. The V gene's germline CDR1 is LGHNA and CDR2 YSLEER. Trimming cost V 8 bases and J 6 bases; bases outside gene matches: 15. The CDR3 here is CASALNRQGVSGELFF. The CDR3 region has the DNA TGCGCCAGCGCATTGAACCGACAGGGAGTATCCGGGGAGCTGTTTTTT.

The rearrangement uses TRBV4-3 and TRBJ1-1, with D hard to call. V lost 4 bases and J 4 bases, leaving 10 bases between the germline ends. In germline, CDR1 is LGHNA, CDR2 YSLEER. The CDR3 totals 13 residues. The CDR3 sequence: CASSLTVFTEAFF. DNA of the CDR3: TGCGCCAGCAGCCTAACAGTGTTCACTGAAGCTTTCTTT.

This clone was recorded once. The rearrangement joins TRBV19 to TRBJ2-1, with D tentatively TRBD2 (6 bases). Looked up from germline, CDR1 is LNHDA and CDR2 is SQIVND (reference sequence). The CDR3 is 15 amino acids. The V end lost 2 bases, the J end lost 4 bases, and 12 bases lay between the germline ends. DNA for the CDR3: TGTGCCAGTAGTATATTTGGGGGGAAATACAATGAGCAGTTCTTC. Protein: CASSIFGGKYNEQFF.

The V and J genes are TRBV5-6 and TRBJ2-4, with D possibly matching TRBD1 (5 bases). V lost 2 bases and J lost 5, with 8 bases in between. Germline V lookup: CDR1 SGHDT, CDR2 YYEEEE. CDR3 length: 13 amino acids. The CDR3 DNA is TGTGCCAGCAGCTTCGAGACAGAAAACATTCAGTACTTC. This codes for CASSFETENIQYF.